One sample yielded the 26 T cell receptor beta chains listed below, sequenced in a study of cytomegalovirus exposure and HLA in healthy donors. Using immunoSEQ multiplex PCR, the repertoire was profiled, and TCRdb retains in-frame clones only, with some absent. The data hold about 220,000 clones, with 80% to 85% observed a single time. The specimen sequenced was PBMCs. Receptors were obtained from a woman between 25 and 40 years old in good health and CMV-seropositive.

The rearrangement joins TRBV11-3 to TRBJ2-7; 8 positions match TRBD1. CDR1 and CDR2 (germline): SGHNT, YENEEA. The V segment lost 0 bases and the J segment 4 bases; nucleotides outside the gene matches: 5. The CDR3 loop spans 15 amino acids. The CDR3 reads CASSLETGEVYEQYF. For the CDR3, the DNA is TGTGCCAGCAGCTTAGAGACAGGGGAGGTTTACGAGCAGTACTTC. The whole variable domain, filled in from reference TRBV11-3 and TRBJ2-7, reads EAGVVQSPRYKIIEKKQPVAFWCNPISGHNTLYWYLQNLGQGPELLIRYENEEAVDDSQLPKDRFSAERLKGVDSTLKIQPAELGDSAVYLCASSLETGEVYEQYFGPGTRLTVT.

The chain joins TRBV6-5 to TRBJ2-5; D uncertain. This CDR3 is 11 amino acids long. The germline gives CDR1 MNHEY, CDR2 SVGAGI. Between the trimmed V and J ends, which lost 7 bases and 7 bases, there was a span of 10 bases. The CDR3 DNA reads TGTGCCAGCATGAGGTCGGGGACCCAGTACTTC. It codes for CASMRSGTQYF.

The chain uses TRBV5-5 and TRBJ2-1; D not certain. The V end was cut by 1 base, the J end by 7 bases, with 6 bases between. CDR3 size: 12 residues. Germline CDR1 reads SGHKS; CDR2 reads YYEKEE (reference sequence). The CDR3 reads CASSLPLNEQFF. Here the CDR3 DNA reads TGTGCCAGCAGCTTGCCTTTGAATGAGCAGTTCTTC.

The J gene is TRBJ2-2, the V gene TRBV15; 9 bases agree with TRBD1. Trimming removed 6 bases from V and 3 bases from J; junction bases left unmatched: 5. Germline V CDR1 and CDR2: LNHNV, YYDKDF (reference sequence). The CDR3 contains 15 residues. In nucleotides, the CDR3 is TGTGCCACCAGTTCGAGGACAGGGGACACCGGGGAGCTGTTTTTT. Amino acids: CATSSRTGDTGELFF. The complete variable domain, with remaining parts taken from reference TRBV15 and TRBJ2-2, reads DAMVIQNPRYQVTQFGKPVTLSCSQTLNHNVMYWYQQKSSQAPKLLFHYYDKDFNNEADTPDNFQSRRPNTSFCFLDIRSPGLGDTAMYLCATSSRTGDTGELFFGEGSRLTVL.

The gene calls are TRBV9 and TRBJ1-4; D gene ambiguous. The CDR3 spans 13 residues. From germline, CDR1 is SGDLS and CDR2 YYNGEE. V lost 4 bases and J lost 7, with 11 bases in between. CDR3 bases: TGTGCCAGCAGCACTCCCGGGCGTGAAAAACTGTTTTTT. It encodes CASSTPGREKLFF.

The chain's CDR3 is CSVEERDGYTF. In nucleotides, the CDR3 is TGCAGCGTTGAAGAAAGGGATGGCTACACCTTC. This chain uses TRBV29-1 with TRBJ1-2; D is unclear. There are 11 residues in the CDR3. With 0 bases removed from V and 6 bases from J, the gap between germline ends came to 5 bases. Germline V lookup: CDR1 SQVTM, CDR2 ANQGSEA.

J is TRBJ1-1 and V is TRBV6-1; 11 nucleotides line up with TRBD1. CDR3 length: 15 amino acids. Germline loops: CDR1 MNHNS, CDR2 SASEGT. The junction had 6 bases not matched to a gene; V was cut back by 1 base and J by 8 bases. The CDR3 DNA follows: TGTGCCAGCAGTGAAGATGGGACAGGGGGTAGGGAAGCTTTCTTT. This sequence encodes CASSEDGTGGREAFF.

This chain links TRBV7-2 with TRBJ2-5; D call uncertain. The CDR3 runs to 13 residues. Germline CDR1 is SGHTA and CDR2 is FQGNSA. The V gene lost 2 bases and the J gene lost 2 bases, with 6 bases spanning the gap. For the CDR3, the DNA is TGTGCCAGCAGCTTATCCAGACAAGAGACCCAGTACTTC. Protein: CASSLSRQETQYF.

CDR3 in amino acids: CASSPPGYSGNTIYF. CDR3 DNA: TGTGCCAGCTCACCACCGGGGTACTCTGGAAACACCATATATTTT. The chain has TRBV18 and TRBJ1-3; D uncertain. V gave up 0 bases and J gave up 0 bases, with 6 bases separating them. CDR1 and CDR2 (germline): KGHSH, LQKENI. This CDR3 is 15 amino acids long.

This clone appeared a few times. The gene calls are TRBV30 and TRBJ1-1; D gene ambiguous. The germline gives CDR1 GTSNPN, CDR2 SVGIG (reference sequence). This CDR3 comprises 13 residues. The V gene lost 0 bases and the J gene lost 1 base, with 6 bases spanning the gap. The CDR3 bases are TGTGCCTGGAGTGTGGTAGAGAACACTGAAGCTTTCTTT. It specifies CAWSVVENTEAFF.

The gene calls are TRBV7-6 and TRBJ2-7, with 7 bases that match TRBD1. Looked up from germline, CDR1 is SGHVS and CDR2 is FNYEAQ. The CDR3 runs 14 residues. The V gene end was trimmed by 5 bases and the J gene end by 1 base; junction bases not matched to a gene: 5. The CDR3 sequence is CASSQGDSSYEQYF. The CDR3 DNA follows: TGTGCCAGCAGCCAGGGGGACAGTTCCTACGAGCAGTACTTC.

This chain joins TRBV7-9 and TRBJ1-2, with D uncertain. V was shortened by 6 bases and J by 8 bases, with 7 bases between the two germline ends. Per the germline V gene, CDR1 is SEHNR and CDR2 is FQNEAQ (reference sequence). The length of the CDR3 is 10 residues. CDR3 sequence: CASRPDGYTF. The CDR3 DNA sequence: TGTGCCAGCAGACCGGACGGCTACACCTTC.

J is TRBJ2-1 and V is TRBV27; D not resolved. This CDR3 has 11 amino acids. V lost 8 bases to trimming and J lost 5 bases, with 7 bases between them. The germline V gene has CDR1 MNHEY and CDR2 SMNVEV (reference sequence). The CDR3 sequence: CASQRNNEQFF. The CDR3 coding sequence is TGTGCCAGCCAAAGGAACAATGAGCAGTTCTTC.

This clone was seen just once. In DNA, the CDR3 is TGTGCCTGGAGTTTTCGGGACAGGGTTCGTAGGGGCTACACCTTC. This sequence encodes CAWSFRDRVRRGYTF. V usage is TRBV30 and J usage is TRBJ1-2; 9 nucleotides line up with TRBD1. V shed 2 bases, J shed 8 bases, and the junction held 12 bases outside the gene matches. This CDR3 has 15 amino acids. Germline loops: CDR1 GTSNPN, CDR2 SVGIG (reference sequence).

The genes are TRBV6-1 and TRBJ2-2; D not certain. The length of the CDR3 is 13 residues. V lost 7 bases and J lost 6, with 12 bases in between. Germline loops: CDR1 MNHNS, CDR2 SASEGT. The CDR3 reads CASNLLVSGELFF. CDR3 sequence (DNA): TGTGCCAGCAACCTGCTAGTTTCCGGGGAGCTGTTTTTT.

This chain connects TRBV27 to TRBJ2-2, with a possible D match to TRBD2 (6 bases). Trimming left V 7 bases short and J 1 base short, with 10 bases between. CDR1 MNHEY and CDR2 SMNVEV come from the germline V gene (reference sequence). This CDR3 has 14 amino acids. CDR3 DNA: TGTGCCAGCAAGGTGGGAGGGAACACCGGGGAGCTGTTTTTT. It encodes CASKVGGNTGELFF.

This chain links TRBV5-4 with TRBJ2-7; tentatively, D is TRBD2 (6 bases). Trimming removed 0 bases from V and 1 base from J, with 14 bases in between. CDR1 is SGHNT, CDR2 YYREEE, per germline (reference sequence). There are 16 residues in the CDR3. CDR3 coding DNA: TGTGCCAGCAGCTTGGGTAGCGGCACCGTATCCTACGAGCAGTACTTC. This sequence encodes CASSLGSGTVSYEQYF.

The J gene is TRBJ1-2, the V gene TRBV28; 9 positions agree with TRBD1. CDR3 length: 15 amino acids. CDR1 and CDR2 from the germline V gene are MDHEN and SYDVKM. V gave up 7 bases and J gave up 6 bases; unmatched junction bases: 12. CDR3 nucleotide sequence: TGTGCCAGCAAACAGGGGGCGGTTGGAGCAGATGGCTACACCTTC. It encodes CASKQGAVGADGYTF.

The V gene is TRBV11-2, the J gene TRBJ1-2, with D possibly being TRBD1 (6 bases). The CDR3 consists of 15 residues. The germline V gene has CDR1 SGHAT and CDR2 FQNNGV. Trimming stripped 0 bases from V and 0 bases from J, with 8 bases between. CDR3 protein: CASSLDWTANYGYTF. In DNA form, the CDR3 reads TGTGCCAGCAGCTTAGATTGGACAGCTAACTATGGCTACACCTTC.

The count of this clone is one. The chain recombines TRBV6-5 with TRBJ2-5, with a weak D call TRBD2 (6 bases). The length of the CDR3 is 14 residues. V was clipped by 6 bases and J by 3 bases, with 14 bases between them. Germline V gene sequence: CDR1 MNHEY, CDR2 SVGAGI. The CDR3 coding sequence is TGTGCCAGCAGCCAAAGGGGAGGAGAAGAGACCCAGTACTTC. The encoded protein is CASSQRGGEETQYF.

This chain joins TRBV18 and TRBJ2-7, with 15 nucleotides matching TRBD2. Trimming removed 4 bases from V and 0 bases from J; junction bases left unmatched: 4. The CDR3 is made up of 17 amino acids. Germline V gene sequence: CDR1 KGHSH, CDR2 LQKENI. The CDR3 is CASSHGLAGGSSYEQYF. The CDR3 coding sequence is TGTGCCAGCTCACACGGACTAGCGGGAGGGAGCTCCTACGAGCAGTACTTC. Variable domain in full (rest from reference TRBV18 and TRBJ2-7): NAGVMQNPRHLVRRRGQEARLRCSPMKGHSHVYWYRQLPEEGLKFMVYLQKENIIDESGMPKERFSAEFPKEGPSILRIQQVVRGDSAAYFCASSHGLAGGSSYEQYFGPGTRLTVT.

The chain combines TRBV11-2 with TRBJ2-7; the D call may be TRBD1 or TRBD2 (5 bases each). The CDR3 runs to 14 residues. With 5 bases removed from V and 6 bases from J, the gap between germline ends came to 17 bases. Looked up from germline, CDR1 is SGHAT and CDR2 is FQNNGV. The CDR3 bases are TGTGCCAGCAGCATACCGGGGCCCCCCGGCGAGCAGTACTTC. This codes for CASSIPGPPGEQYF.

This chain joins TRBV27 and TRBJ2-5; a possible D gene is TRBD1 (5 bases). The CDR3 has 19 residues. The V end was cut by 5 bases, the J end by 2 bases, with 27 bases between. Germline CDR1 reads MNHEY; CDR2 reads SMNVEV (reference sequence). The CDR3 loop reads CASSTRGRARATRQETQYF. For the CDR3, the DNA is TGTGCCAGCAGTACCCGTGGCAGGGCTAGAGCGACAAGACAAGAGACCCAGTACTTC.

This chain's CDR3 is CAWSGRGQPFGRQPTNEKLFF. As DNA, the CDR3 is TGTGCCTGGAGTGGACGTGGGCAGCCGTTCGGTCGGCAGCCCACTAATGAAAAACTGTTTTTT. The chain couples TRBV30 to TRBJ1-4; D call uncertain. Deletions cut 1 base from V and 2 bases from J, with 29 bases between. The CDR3 runs 21 residues. Germline V gene lookup returns CDR1 GTSNPN and CDR2 SVGIG (reference sequence).

This chain uses TRBV6-5 with TRBJ2-7; D is undetermined. V gave up 0 bases and J gave up 4 bases, with 13 bases separating them. CDR3 length equals 15 residues. Germline CDR1 MNHEY, CDR2 SVGAGI. The DNA for the CDR3 is TGTGCCAGCAGTTACTCGAAGCACCCTCGGTACGAGCAGTACTTC. Its protein product is CASSYSKHPRYEQYF.

The rearrangement joins TRBV27 to TRBJ2-7, with 14 bases aligning to TRBD2. Trimming at V came to 5 bases and at J to 4 bases, leaving 4 bases not matched to a gene. Germline CDR1 MNHEY, CDR2 SMNVEV (reference sequence). This CDR3 is built from 15 residues. The CDR3 region is CASSPRLAGGYEQYF. The CDR3 DNA sequence: TGTGCCAGCAGTCCGCGACTAGCGGGAGGGTACGAGCAGTACTTC.